A selection of T cell receptor beta chains follows, all from one sample in a study of CD8+CD57+ T cells in acquired aplastic anemia. TCRdb reprocessed the reads with MiXCR, giving one entry per CDR3 protein. Found here are 150,000 to 200,000 distinct CDR3 sequences, around 48% of them singletons; the top ten hold about 1%. Sequenced sample: sorted CD4+, CD8+, or CD8+CD57+ T cells (not recorded which) from PBMCs. Receptors originate from a human donor with aplastic anemia. Each CDR3 is given with its conserved first and last residue. Each record gives: D gene, clone size, J gene, V gene, CDR3 protein, CDR3 DNA. A D gene is named only where the DNA matches it firmly. Expanded clones get a size class; other rows say once, few or many, or leave the size out.

NA | NA | TRBJ1-2 | TRBV7-9 | CASSFPGLDGYTF | TGTGCCAGCAGCTTCCCGGGTTTGGATGGCTACACCTTC
TRBD2 | many | TRBJ2-3 | TRBV7-6 | CASSFYPGLAGARTDTQYF | TGTGCCAGCAGCTTTTACCCGGGACTAGCGGGGGCCCGCACAGATACGCAGTATTTT
NA | NA | TRBJ1-5 | TRBV20-1 | CSARGGQGWETQHF | TGCAGTGCTAGAGGGGGGCAGGGTTGGGAGACCCAGCATTTT
TRBD2 | NA | TRBJ2-1 | TRBV7-1 | CASSSRRTNGGALYNEQFF | TGTGCCAGCAGCTCCCGACGGACTAACGGGGGGGCCTTGTACAATGAGCAGTTCTTC
TRBD1 | NA | TRBJ2-7 | TRBV10-3 | CASREQGAGYEQYF | TGTGCCAGTAGAGAGCAGGGGGCCGGGTACGAGCAGTACTTC
NA | NA | TRBJ2-5 | TRBV10-2 | CASSYSTPVQETQYF | TGTGCCAGCAGTTACTCGACCCCGGTACAAGAGACCCAGTACTTC
NA | NA | TRBJ2-1 | TRBV5-4 | CASGFLGSSYNEQFF | TGTGCCAGCGGCTTTTTAGGGAGCTCCTACAATGAGCAGTTCTTC
TRBD2 | many | TRBJ2-1 | TRBV5-4 | CASSLVGGLAVAYNEQFF | TGTGCCAGCAGCTTGGTAGGGGGACTAGCGGTTGCCTACAATGAGCAGTTCTTC
TRBD2 | many | TRBJ2-2 | TRBV5-1 | CASSSLAGVANTGELFF | TGCGCCAGCAGCTCATTAGCGGGGGTCGCGAACACCGGGGAGCTGTTTTTT
TRBD1 | NA | TRBJ2-3 | TRBV15 | CAISGQDADTQYF | TGTGCCATTTCAGGACAGGATGCAGATACGCAGTATTTT
TRBD1 | many | TRBJ1-2 | TRBV20-1 | CSAHRGGDYGYTF | TGCAGTGCTCACAGGGGAGGGGACTATGGCTACACCTTC
NA | NA | TRBJ1-5 | TRBV29-1 | CSVVVTVGSNQPQHF | TGCAGCGTTGTTGTGACCGTCGGTAGCAATCAGCCCCAGCATTTT
NA | NA | TRBJ2-7 | TRBV10-3 | CAISSTGRLYEQYF | TGTGCCATCAGCTCGACAGGCCGCCTCTACGAGCAGTACTTC
NA | NA | TRBJ2-7 | TRBV29-1 | CSVEGRTSYEQYF | TGCAGCGTTGAGGGGAGGACCTCCTACGAGCAGTACTTC
NA | many | TRBJ2-2 | TRBV4-1 | CASSQTQVSGELFF | TGCGCCAGCAGCCAAACACAGGTTTCTGGGGAGCTGTTTTTT
NA | NA | TRBJ1-4 | TRBV10-3 | CAISESQGGGEKLFF | TGTGCCATCAGTGAGTCCCAGGGAGGAGGCGAAAAACTGTTTTTT
TRBD1 | many | TRBJ1-6 | TRBV4-1 | CASSQSQGGSPLHF | TGCGCCAGCAGCCAAAGCCAGGGGGGTTCACCCCTCCACTTT
NA | many | TRBJ1-2 | TRBV5-1 | CASSIERGSEGYTF | TGCGCCAGCAGCATAGAGCGGGGCAGTGAAGGCTACACCTTC
NA | many | TRBJ1-6 | TRBV7-2 | CASSSDISYNSPLHF | TGTGCCAGCAGCTCAGACATATCCTATAATTCACCCCTCCACTTT
NA | NA | TRBJ2-1 | TRBV2 | CASSEEGCFLDEQFF | TGTGCCAGCAGTGAAGAGGGATGCTTCCTCGATGAGCAGTTCTTC
TRBD2 | NA | TRBJ2-3 | TRBV10-3 | CAITRGGVLEDTQYF | TGTGCCATCACTCGCGGGGGGGTGTTGGAAGATACGCAGTATTTT
TRBD2 | NA | TRBJ2-5 | TRBV15 | CATSRMPSGSPETQYF | TGTGCCACCAGCAGAATGCCCAGCGGGAGTCCGGAGACCCAGTACTTC
TRBD2 | NA | TRBJ2-1 | TRBV4-2 | CASSQAGTSRYNEQFF | TGTGCCAGCAGCCAAGCCGGGACTAGCCGTTACAATGAGCAGTTCTTC
TRBD2 | few | TRBJ2-5 | TRBV20-1 | CSARLAGGMETQYF | TGCAGTGCTAGATTGGCGGGAGGGATGGAGACCCAGTACTTC
NA | NA | TRBJ2-2 | TRBV24-1 | CATASGANTGELFF | TGTGCCACTGCATCAGGGGCGAACACCGGGGAGCTGTTTTTT
NA | NA | TRBJ1-5 | TRBV11-1 | CASSFTGSNQPQHF | TGTGCCAGCAGCTTCACAGGGTCAAATCAGCCCCAGCATTTT
TRBD1 | many | TRBJ2-2 | TRBV5-4 | CASSPGGGQGARTGELFF | TGTGCCAGCAGCCCAGGAGGCGGACAGGGGGCGCGGACCGGGGAGCTGTTTTTT
TRBD2 | many | TRBJ2-5 | TRBV12-3/TRBV12-4 | CASSRLAGDQETQYF | TGTGCCAGCAGCCGACTAGCGGGGGACCAAGAGACCCAGTACTTC
NA | NA | TRBJ2-7 | TRBV7-2 | CASSFSVLFYEQYF | TGTGCCAGCAGCTTTAGCGTCCTCTTCTACGAGCAGTACTTC
NA | NA | TRBJ2-1 | TRBV12-3/TRBV12-4 | CASTPPGHEQFF | TGTGCCAGCACCCCCCCGGGCCATGAGCAGTTCTTC
TRBD2 | NA | TRBJ2-1 | TRBV29-1 | CSVAGASGRSSYNEQFF | TGCAGCGTGGCGGGCGCTAGCGGGAGGTCCTCCTACAATGAGCAGTTCTTC
TRBD2 | many | TRBJ2-1 | TRBV20-1 | CSASGGGYNEQFF | TGCAGTGCTAGCGGGGGGGGTTACAATGAGCAGTTCTTC
NA | many | TRBJ1-4 | TRBV5-1 | CASSLDAEKLFF | TGCGCCAGCAGCTTGGATGCTGAAAAACTGTTTTTT
TRBD2 | NA | TRBJ2-2 | TRBV13 | CASSRSGSENTGELFF | TGTGCCAGCAGCCGGAGCGGGAGCGAGAACACCGGGGAGCTGTTTTTT
NA | once | TRBJ2-3 | TRBV24-1 | CATSLRSITDTQYF | TGTGCCACCAGTTTGAGGTCCATCACAGATACGCAGTATTTT
NA | many | TRBJ2-2 | TRBV5-6 | CASNPGLRANTGELFF | TGTGCCAGCAACCCAGGGCTCAGGGCGAACACCGGGGAGCTGTTTTTT
TRBD2 | many | TRBJ2-1 | TRBV4-1 | CASSRPGQGGEQFF | TGCGCCAGCAGCCGCCCCGGGCAGGGAGGGGAGCAGTTCTTC
TRBD2 | NA | TRBJ2-3 | TRBV29-1 | CSVPVSGTRGTDTQYF | TGCAGCGTACCCGTTAGCGGGACGCGGGGCACAGATACGCAGTATTTT
NA | NA | TRBJ2-6 | TRBV24-1 | CATSDSAAGSGANVLTF | TGTGCCACCAGTGATTCGGCAGCGGGCTCTGGGGCCAACGTCCTGACTTTC
TRBD1 | many | TRBJ2-3 | TRBV20-1 | CSALQDRADSTDTQYF | TGCAGTGCTCTACAGGACAGGGCCGATAGCACAGATACGCAGTATTTT
NA | many | TRBJ1-5 | TRBV7-9 | CASRPLSGQPQHF | TGTGCCAGCAGACCGCTTTCGGGTCAGCCCCAGCATTTT
TRBD2 | NA | TRBJ2-1 | TRBV24-1 | CATSPTTGLADINEQFF | TGTGCCACCAGTCCTACTACGGGACTAGCGGATATCAATGAGCAGTTCTTC